The 4 T cell receptor beta chains below come from one sample, sequenced in a study of cytomegalovirus exposure and HLA in healthy donors. PCR involved 60 Vbeta and 13 Jbeta primers. Only in-frame clones appear in the TCRdb table, and some are missing; sequencing was by immunoSEQ multiplex PCR. This table has about 130,000 clones, 82% appearing once. Material: PBMCs. Receptor source: a boy younger than 10 in good health and CMV-seronegative.

This clone turned up a few times. The chain combines TRBV6-4 with TRBJ1-2; D perhaps matches TRBD1 (5 bases). Trimming stripped 0 bases from V and 7 bases from J, with 12 bases between. Germline CDR1 reads MRHNA; CDR2 reads SNTAGT. The CDR3 runs 14 residues. In DNA form, the CDR3 reads TGTGCCAGCAGTGACTCGGGCCCGGGGGGTGGCTACACCTTC. Translation: CASSDSGPGGGYTF.

The V gene is TRBV9, the J gene TRBJ1-3, with D unresolved. The CDR3 is 13 amino acids. Trimming took off 3 bases at V and 0 bases at J, with 4 bases between the two ends. The germline gives CDR1 SGDLS, CDR2 YYNGEE. The CDR3 sequence is CASSGASGNTIYF. The CDR3 nucleotides are TGTGCCAGCAGCGGGGCCTCTGGAAACACCATATATTTT.

This clone has a handful of counts. The V call is TRBV15, the J call TRBJ1-1; 7 nucleotides agree with TRBD1. The V and J ends lost 5 bases and 11 bases, in that order; junction bases with no gene match: 29. Germline lookup yields CDR1 LNHNV and CDR2 YYDKDF (reference sequence). The CDR3 is made up of 19 amino acids. This chain's CDR3 is CATSADREVQLLDNQDAFF. In DNA, the CDR3 is TGTGCCACCAGCGCCGACAGGGAGGTTCAGCTATTGGATAACCAGGATGCTTTCTTT.

The chain couples TRBV2 to TRBJ2-6; TRBD1 is a possible D gene (6 bases). This CDR3 spans 14 amino acids. Germline CDR1 reads SNHLY; CDR2 reads FYNNEI. The V and J ends lost 3 bases and 12 bases respectively, with 15 bases between them. The DNA of the CDR3 is TGTGCCAGCAGTGATGGCAGGTCAGGGGCCGTCCTGACTTTC. It translates to CASSDGRSGAVLTF.